Sequencing of this T cell receptor beta chain was carried out in a study of cytomegalovirus exposure and HLA in healthy donors. General study results and limits: A few CMV-associated chains proved CMV antigen-specific in vitro. Apparent HLA restriction characterized most CMV-associated TCR beta chains in a later analysis. The study found most TCR sequences rare, yet found some public TCRs in many donors. Later findings reportedly placed an Asian-associated ancestry cluster below the approximately 670-donor mean for N-insertions.

Comments on this clone: The antigen is unknown.

PCR employed 60 Vbeta and 13 Jbeta primers. Method: immunoSEQ multiplex PCR; TCRdb's copy keeps in-frame clones and lacks some. This table holds roughly 100,000 clones, roughly 78% found once. The clonotype was recovered from a woman aged 55-69 years in good health and CMV-seronegative. Sequenced input: PBMCs.

The CDR3 sequence is CASIREGVYGYTF. The DNA for the CDR3 is TGTGCCAGCATCCGGGAGGGAGTCTATGGCTACACCTTC. The rearrangement uses TRBV7-2 and TRBJ1-2; no reliable D call. Germline CDR1 SGHTA, CDR2 FQGNSA. This CDR3 has 13 amino acids. The ends were cut back, 7 bases at V and 4 bases at J, with 13 bases in the middle. Complete variable domain (other parts from reference TRBV7-2 and TRBJ1-2): GAGVSQSPSNKVTEKGKDVELRCDPISGHTALYWYRQSLGQGLEFLIYFQGNSAPDKSGLPSDRFSAERTGGSVSTLTIQRTQQEDSAVYLCASIREGVYGYTFGSGTRLTVV.